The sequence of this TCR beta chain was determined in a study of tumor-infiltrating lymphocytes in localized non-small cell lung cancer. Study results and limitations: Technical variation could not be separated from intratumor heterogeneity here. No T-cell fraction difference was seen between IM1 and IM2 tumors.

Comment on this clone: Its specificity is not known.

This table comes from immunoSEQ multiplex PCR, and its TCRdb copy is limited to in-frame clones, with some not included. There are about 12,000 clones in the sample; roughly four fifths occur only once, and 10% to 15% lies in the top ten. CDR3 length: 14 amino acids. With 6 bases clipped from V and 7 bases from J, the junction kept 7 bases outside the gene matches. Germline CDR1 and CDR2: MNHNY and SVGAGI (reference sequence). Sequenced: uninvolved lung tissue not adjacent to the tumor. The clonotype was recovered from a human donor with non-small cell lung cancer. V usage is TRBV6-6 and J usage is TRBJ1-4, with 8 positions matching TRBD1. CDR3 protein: CASRGQGASEKLFF. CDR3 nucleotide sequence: TGTGCCAGCAGAGGACAGGGCGCTTCTGAAAAACTGTTTTTT.